The 19 T cell receptor beta chains reported below all come from one sample, sequenced in a study of blood T cell repertoires in COVID-19. Here immunoSEQ multiplex PCR was the method, and the copy in TCRdb shows in-frame clones only, minus some. Here the sample spans 200,000 or so clones, around nine tenths being singletons. The sequencing input was peripheral blood. The receptors were gathered from a woman aged 60-75 years with acute or convalescent COVID-19.

The chain is built from TRBV6-5 and TRBJ2-5, with D tentatively TRBD2 (7 bases). CDR3 length equals 12 residues. In germline, CDR1 is MNHEY, CDR2 SVGAGI. The V and J ends lost 8 bases and 7 bases respectively, with 14 bases between them. This CDR3 is CASGARGGTQYF. CDR3 nucleotide sequence: TGTGCCAGCGGGGCTAGGGGGGGGACCCAGTACTTC.

This chain links TRBV6-5 with TRBJ1-1, with TRBD1 matching 7 bases. Germline V CDR1 and CDR2: MNHEY, SVGAGI. Trimming cost V 8 bases and J 0 bases; bases outside gene matches: 9. There are 15 residues in the CDR3. CDR3: CASSFQGGMNTEAFF. The CDR3 bases are TGTGCCAGCTCGTTTCAGGGGGGCATGAACACTGAAGCTTTCTTT.

This chain uses TRBV7-9 with TRBJ1-1; 10 bases are a match to TRBD1. This CDR3 spans 19 amino acids. V was clipped by 5 bases and J by 4 bases; unmatched bases: 19. CDR1 is SEHNR and CDR2 is FQNEAQ in the germline V gene (reference sequence). DNA for the CDR3: TGTGCCAGCAGCACAGGACAGGGGGGCCGTGAGCCATCGTCCACTGAAGCTTTCTTT. Protein: CASSTGQGGREPSSTEAFF.

This rearrangement joins TRBV20-1 to TRBJ1-3; D is unresolved. The CDR3 has 11 residues. CDR1 DFQATT and CDR2 SNEGSKA come from the germline V gene (reference sequence). V lost 5 bases and J 4 bases, leaving 6 bases between the germline ends. CDR3 sequence: CSAGPGNTIYF. The CDR3 DNA sequence: TGCAGTGCTGGGCCCGGAAACACCATATATTTT.

This chain connects TRBV5-4 to TRBJ1-2; no firm D call. In germline, CDR1 is SGHNT, CDR2 YYREEE (reference sequence). The CDR3 is 14 amino acids. V was pared by 1 base and J by 4 bases, with 11 bases between. This CDR3 reads CASSLKMGPYGYTF. The CDR3, as DNA: TGTGCCAGCAGCTTGAAGATGGGCCCCTATGGCTACACCTTC.

J is TRBJ2-3 and V is TRBV29-1, with D tentatively TRBD2 (8 bases). CDR3 size: 17 residues. The germline V gene encodes CDR1 SQVTM and CDR2 ANQGSEA. Trimming pared 5 bases from V and 1 base from J, leaving 22 bases between. The CDR3 sequence: CSVRQGISGIRTDTQYF. The CDR3 DNA is TGCAGCGTTCGACAGGGAATTAGCGGGATCCGCACAGATACGCAGTATTTT.

V is TRBV5-1 and J is TRBJ1-1; the D gene is possibly TRBD1 (6 bases). The CDR3 consists of 13 residues. CDR1 and CDR2 (germline): SGHRS, YFSETQ. Between the trimmed V and J ends, which lost 4 bases and 3 bases, there was a span of 10 bases. The CDR3 spells CASSPQGDTEAFF. CDR3 bases: TGCGCCAGCAGCCCACAGGGTGACACTGAAGCTTTCTTT.

The J gene is TRBJ1-1, the V gene TRBV19, with D perhaps matching TRBD1 (5 bases). The CDR3 runs 13 residues. CDR1 and CDR2 from the germline V gene are LNHDA and SQIVND (reference sequence). Trimming removed 3 bases at V and 5 bases at J, with 10 bases between. In nucleotides, the CDR3 is TGTGCCAGTAGTATTTGGGGGGGTACTGAAGCTTTCTTT. Amino acid sequence: CASSIWGGTEAFF.

This rearrangement joins TRBV11-1 to TRBJ2-2; 8 nucleotides align to TRBD2. CDR3 size: 16 residues. Germline-derived CDR1 and CDR2 are SGHAT and FQDESV (reference sequence). The ends lost 1 base at V and 6 bases at J; junction bases unmatched: 7. CDR3 in amino acids: CASSLVGTRGPGELFF. In DNA, the CDR3 is TGTGCCAGCAGCTTAGTTGGGACTAGAGGCCCCGGGGAGCTGTTTTTT.

This clone was seen more than once but under ten times. The chain joins TRBV11-2 to TRBJ2-7; TRBD2 might be the D (6 bases). Per the germline V gene, CDR1 is SGHAT and CDR2 is FQNNGV. This CDR3 spans 15 amino acids. Trimming cost V 1 base and J 0 bases, with 10 bases left between them. CDR3 in amino acids: CASSLVDGSSYEQYF. The CDR3 DNA is TGTGCCAGCAGCTTAGTGGACGGGAGCTCCTACGAGCAGTACTTC.

Worth noting for this clone: Other DNA sequences in this specimen translate into the identical CDR3. CDR3 amino acids: CASSVRLADYNEQFF. The CDR3 DNA reads as TGTGCCAGCAGCGTACGACTAGCGGACTACAATGAGCAGTTCTTC. The rearrangement links TRBV9 to TRBJ2-1; 9 nucleotides align to TRBD2. The CDR3 runs to 15 residues. V was pared by 1 base and J by 3 bases, with 2 bases of the junction left unmatched. Per the germline V gene, CDR1 is SGDLS and CDR2 is YYNGEE.

This clone was seen more than once but under ten times. The V and J genes are TRBV30 and TRBJ1-2; D is uncertain. This CDR3 is built from 13 residues. Germline assignment: CDR1 GTSNPN and CDR2 SVGIG (reference sequence). The V and J ends lost 2 bases and 2 bases respectively, with 9 bases between them. The CDR3 here is CAWSRRGNYGYTF. CDR3 bases: TGTGCCTGGAGTAGACGCGGGAACTATGGCTACACCTTC.

V usage is TRBV19 and J usage is TRBJ1-4; D possibly corresponds to TRBD1 (6 bases). The V end lost 8 bases, the J end lost 14 bases, and 24 bases lay between the germline ends. This CDR3 contains 14 residues. The germline V gene has CDR1 LNHDA and CDR2 SQIVND (reference sequence). CDR3 nucleotides: TGTGCCAGTGAACCAACCAGTCCTCAGGGGCGGCTGTTTTTT. Residues: CASEPTSPQGRLFF.

The chain carries TRBV6-5 and TRBJ1-1, with 7 bases identical to TRBD1. The V and J ends lost 2 bases and 4 bases, in that order; junction bases with no gene match: 7. The CDR3 extends over 15 amino acids. Germline V gene lookup returns CDR1 MNHEY and CDR2 SVGAGI. The CDR3 nucleotides are TGTGCCAGCAGTTACGAGAGACAGGGTCGCACTGAAGCTTTCTTT. Translating gives CASSYERQGRTEAFF.

The chain employs TRBV6-5 and TRBJ1-2; 9 bases fit TRBD1. The CDR3 sequence is 15 residues long. The germline CDR1 and CDR2 sequences are MNHEY and SVGAGI. The J segment lost 7 bases and the V segment lost 5 bases, leaving 11 bases of the junction unmatched. Here the CDR3 reads CASSRHTGQGTGYTF. Written as DNA, the CDR3 is TGTGCCAGCAGTCGCCATACCGGACAGGGGACTGGCTACACCTTC.

The chain employs TRBV5-5 and TRBJ1-1, with D perhaps matching TRBD1 (5 bases). The V gene's germline CDR1 is SGHKS and CDR2 YYEKEE (reference sequence). This CDR3 is 15 amino acids long. Trimming took off 4 bases at V and 0 bases at J, with 13 bases between the two ends. CDR3 bases: TGTGCCAGCAGCCTGGAGGGGCCCATGAACACTGAAGCTTTCTTT. It specifies CASSLEGPMNTEAFF.

The rearrangement joins TRBV27 to TRBJ1-2; D is perhaps TRBD1 (5 bases). The V gene lost 2 bases and the J gene lost 8 bases, with 12 bases spanning the gap. Per the germline V gene, CDR1 is MNHEY and CDR2 is SMNVEV (reference sequence). The CDR3 is 13 residues long. The CDR3 spells CASSLGGAQGYTF. The DNA for the CDR3 is TGTGCCAGCAGTTTAGGCGGGGCCCAAGGCTACACCTTC.

This clone was observed a single time. The CDR3 sequence is CASRSDRATGNTIYF. Written as DNA, the CDR3 is TGTGCCAGCCGATCCGACAGGGCTACTGGAAACACCATATATTTT. The rearrangement links TRBV28 to TRBJ1-3; 7 bases align to TRBD1. The germline CDR1 and CDR2 sequences are MDHEN and SYDVKM. J gave up 2 bases and V 8 bases, and 9 bases lay outside the gene matches. CDR3 length: 15 amino acids.

The V call is TRBV10-3, the J call TRBJ1-5; the match to TRBD1 covers 7 bases. This CDR3 is built from 14 residues. Looked up from germline, CDR1 is ENHRY and CDR2 is SYGVKD. With 8 bases clipped from V and 0 bases from J, the junction kept 4 bases outside the gene matches. CDR3 region: CAIQGEYSNQPQHF. CDR3 coding DNA: TGTGCCATCCAGGGGGAATATAGCAATCAGCCCCAGCATTTT.